A selection of T cell receptor beta chains follows, all from one sample in a study of blood T cell repertoires in COVID-19. Clones were read by immunoSEQ multiplex PCR, and TCRdb kept only the in-frame ones, dropping some. The top ten hold roughly 42% of the sample, which has tens of thousands of clones, 84% seen once. Material: peripheral blood. These receptors were obtained from a human donor in a cohort sampled during active COVID-19. Both conserved end residues are part of each CDR3. A D gene is named only where the DNA matches it firmly. Size is stated for part of the rows, as once, few or many counts, or as a class when the clone is expanded.

D gene	V gene	clone size	J gene	CDR3 DNA	CDR3 protein
NA	TRBV9	once	TRBJ2-3	TGTGCCAGCAGCGGTGGGGGGACGGCAGATACGCAGTATTTT	CASSGGGTADTQYF
NA	TRBV11-2	NA	TRBJ1-4	TGTGCCAGCAGCTGGACCAGGGGTGGCGAAAAACTGTTTTTT	CASSWTRGGEKLFF
TRBD1	TRBV5-1	NA	TRBJ1-4	TGCGCCAGCAGCTTGAAGGGACAGGGGGGTGAAAAACTGTTTTTT	CASSLKGQGGEKLFF
NA	TRBV6-6	NA	TRBJ2-2	TGTGCCAGCAGTTACTTTCTGGTCCTGGAGGGGGAGCTGTTTTTT	CASSYFLVLEGELFF
NA	TRBV9	NA	TRBJ1-3	TGTGCCAGCAGCGTAGGGGGACTGACCTCTGGAAACACCATATATTTT	CASSVGGLTSGNTIYF
TRBD1	TRBV29-1	NA	TRBJ2-5	TGCAGCGTGGGGACAGTAGAAGAGACCCAGTACTTC	CSVGTVEETQYF
TRBD2	TRBV6-5	NA	TRBJ2-1	TGTGCCAGCAAACCGGGACTAGCGGCCTACAATGAGCAGTTCTTC	CASKPGLAAYNEQFF
TRBD2	TRBV7-6	NA	TRBJ2-1	TGTGCCAGCAGCTTAGCCGCGGGGGTTCAGGGACGCAATGAGCAGTTCTTC	CASSLAAGVQGRNEQFF
TRBD2	TRBV2	NA	TRBJ2-1	TGTGCCAGCAGTGGCGGGGGACTAGCGGGATACAATGAGCAGTTCTTC	CASSGGGLAGYNEQFF
TRBD1	TRBV7-3	NA	TRBJ2-3	TGTGCCAGCAGCCCGAGTCCCGGGACAGGGGAGAGGGATACGCAGTATTTT	CASSPSPGTGERDTQYF
TRBD1	TRBV6-6	few	TRBJ2-1	TGTGCCTCGCTACAGGGGGACACCTACAATGAGCAGTTCTTC	CASLQGDTYNEQFF
NA	TRBV18	NA	TRBJ1-4	TGTGCCAGCTCATCCCCAGCGAAACCAACTAATGAAAAACTGTTTTTT	CASSSPAKPTNEKLFF
NA	TRBV6-5	NA	TRBJ2-4	TGTGCCAGCAGTTATGGGGGGTCCAAAAACATTCAGTACTTC	CASSYGGSKNIQYF
NA	TRBV4-1	NA	TRBJ2-4	TGCGCCAGCAGCCAAGGAGGTCGGGGGAAAAACATTCAGTACTTC	CASSQGGRGKNIQYF
NA	TRBV18	NA	TRBJ2-2	TGTGCCAGCTCACCGTTTGCAGCGGCGAACACCGGGGAGCTGTTTTTT	CASSPFAAANTGELFF
NA	TRBV4-3	NA	TRBJ2-7	TGCGCCAGCAGCCAAGATCTAACAGACAGGTCATACTACGAGCAGTACTTC	CASSQDLTDRSYYEQYF
NA	TRBV18	once	TRBJ2-5	TGTGCCAGCTCACGACAGGCGCAAGAGACCCAGTACTTC	CASSRQAQETQYF
NA	TRBV2	once	TRBJ1-1	TGTGCCAGCACCTTCACAAAAGGGGGATTGAACACTGAAGCTTTCTTT	CASTFTKGGLNTEAFF
TRBD1	TRBV28	NA	TRBJ1-5	TGTGCCAGCAAGGACAGGGATCATCAGCCCCAGCATTTT	CASKDRDHQPQHF
NA	TRBV7-2	NA	TRBJ2-7	TGTGCCAGCAGCTTGTCGAGGAGTTCCTACGAGCAGTACTTC	CASSLSRSSYEQYF
NA	TRBV21-1	NA	TRBJ2-4	TGTGCCAGCAGCAAGGGACTCTCCGCCTCCAAAAACATTCAGTACTTC	CASSKGLSASKNIQYF
NA	TRBV18	NA	TRBJ1-2	TGTGCCAGCTCACCACGGGGGGACGGCTACACCTTC	CASSPRGDGYTF
TRBD1	TRBV7-9	NA	TRBJ1-2	TGTGCCAGCAGCTTAGGGGGGACAGGGTACGGTAACTATGGCTACACCTTC	CASSLGGTGYGNYGYTF
NA	TRBV24-1	NA	TRBJ2-1	TGTGCCACCAGTGATCAGTGGAATGAGCAGTTCTTC	CATSDQWNEQFF
NA	TRBV28	NA	TRBJ2-2	TGTGCCAGCAGTTTGAACAGGGCGAACACCGGGGAGCTGTTTTTT	CASSLNRANTGELFF
NA	TRBV6-1	NA	TRBJ1-1	TGTGCCAGCAGTGAAGCGCGAGTGGTACAGCCTGAAGCTTTCTTT	CASSEARVVQPEAFF
TRBD1	TRBV6-6	NA	TRBJ1-2	TGTGCCAGCAGTTACTCGATAAACAGGGGCGATGGCTACACCTTC	CASSYSINRGDGYTF
NA	TRBV4-1	NA	TRBJ2-1	TGCGCCAGCAGCCAAGAGCTTAGCTCCTACAATGAGCAGTTCTTC	CASSQELSSYNEQFF
NA	TRBV9	few	TRBJ1-3	TGTGCCAGCAGCGTAGCGTCAGGGGCTGGAAACACCATATATTTT	CASSVASGAGNTIYF
NA	TRBV19	few	TRBJ2-7	TGTGCCAGTAGTATTGTAAGTCCTCCTCGCGACGAGCAGTACTTC	CASSIVSPPRDEQYF
TRBD1	TRBV28	NA	TRBJ1-1	TGTGCCAGCAGTTCGGGACAGGCGAACACTGAAGCTTTCTTT	CASSSGQANTEAFF
NA	TRBV5-4	NA	TRBJ1-1	TGTGCCAGCAGCCCCCGGGACACTGAAGCTTTCTTT	CASSPRDTEAFF
TRBD1	TRBV10-3	NA	TRBJ1-2	TGTGCCACCATGGGACAGGGATATGGCTACACCTTC	CATMGQGYGYTF
TRBD1	TRBV7-9	few	TRBJ2-2	TGTGCCAGCAGCTGGACAGGGAGGAACACCGGGGAGCTGTTTTTT	CASSWTGRNTGELFF
NA	TRBV19	NA	TRBJ1-2	TGTGCCAGTAGTCCAAGGGGTTTGGGCTACACCTTC	CASSPRGLGYTF
TRBD1	TRBV6-6	NA	TRBJ1-5	TGTGCCAGCAGCCAATTCCCGGGACAGAGCAATCAGCCCCAGCATTTT	CASSQFPGQSNQPQHF
NA	TRBV18	NA	TRBJ2-2	TGTGCCAGCTCACCACAGGGAGAGAGCACCGGGGAGCTGTTTTTT	CASSPQGESTGELFF
TRBD1	TRBV7-3	NA	TRBJ2-3	TGTGCCAGCAGCTCGGACAGGAGCACAGATACGCAGTATTTT	CASSSDRSTDTQYF
NA	TRBV2	NA	TRBJ1-3	TGTGCCAGCAATCCGGTGGGGGCAGCTGGAAACACCATATATTTT	CASNPVGAAGNTIYF
NA	TRBV19	NA	TRBJ2-5	TGTGCCAGTAATAGCCGGGGACAAGAGACCCAGTACTTC	CASNSRGQETQYF